The clone carrying this TCR beta chain has just a few counts. These data are taken from a study of human T cells and chemical hapten exposure. Individual cDNA molecules received unique molecular identifiers in the library. TCRdb independently ran MiXCR on the RACE reads; one entry per CDR3 protein. The sample holds about 110,000 distinct CDR3 sequences, 9.5% to 11% seen once. Regarding time point: patch test 1, 2 weeks after DPC sensitization. The treatment is: therapeutic diphenylcyclopropenone sensitization with weekly scalp DPC. Alopecia patients, 18 to 70 years old and DPC-suitable, served as donors. The CDR3 is 16 residues long. V shed 0 bases and J shed 2 bases, with 14 bases lying between them. Germline V gene sequence: CDR1 GTSNPN, CDR2 SVGIG (reference sequence).

Here the sequenced sample was whole blood, taken in connection with sensitization to the hapten diphenylcyclopropenone (DPC). The rearrangement uses TRBV30 and TRBJ1-5, with D uncertain. This clonotype originated in a woman between 40 and 50 years old with alopecia areata. Some clones in this sample may be carry-over from other donors' samples. The CDR3 bases are TGTGCCTGGAGTGTAGAGGCCGGGCGCGGCAATCAGCCCCAGCATTTT. It encodes CAWSVEAGRGNQPQHF. The full variable domain, its missing parts supplied by reference TRBV30 and TRBJ1-5, is SQTIHQWPATLVQPVGSPLSLECTVEGTSNPNLYWYRQAAGRGLQLLFYSVGIGQISSEVPQNLSASRPQDRQFILSSKKLLLSDSGFYLCAWSVEAGRGNQPQHFGDGTRLSIL.